The rows below give T cell receptor beta chains drawn from one sample of a study of T cell responses to AZD1222 COVID-19 vaccine. Assay used: immunoSEQ multiplex PCR; TCRdb lists only in-frame clones, some missing. The top ten hold roughly 6.9% of the sample, which has 90,000 to 110,000 clones, about 89% seen once. The sample in question was peripheral blood, obtained on day 0 of AZD1222 vaccination. The receptors were sampled from an adult in good health. The CDR3 runs from the conserved cysteine through the conserved F or W. A D gene is named only where the DNA matches it firmly. Clone size, where shown, is once, few, many, or a class for clones that have expanded.

length,size,J,D,V,CDR3,DNA
14,.,TRBJ1-3,TRBD1,TRBV10-3,CAITPDRAGNTIYF,TGTGCCATCACCCCGGACAGGGCTGGAAACACCATATATTTT
15,few,TRBJ2-3,.,TRBV6-2/TRBV6-3,CASSYSNLRKDTQYF,TGTGCCAGCAGTTACTCGAATTTGAGAAAGGATACGCAGTATTTT
14,few,TRBJ1-6,.,TRBV18,CASSPGGDDSPLHF,TGTGCCAGCTCACCTGGAGGGGACGACTCACCCCTCCACTTT
16,.,TRBJ2-1,TRBD2,TRBV4-3,CASSQGSGGDHNEQFF,TGCGCCAGCAGCCAAGGTAGCGGGGGCGATCACAATGAGCAGTTCTTC
14,.,TRBJ2-1,TRBD2,TRBV10-2,CASGLAGAPNEQFF,TGCGCCAGTGGACTAGCGGGGGCTCCAAATGAGCAGTTCTTC
15,once,TRBJ2-2,.,TRBV5-1,CASSLPTANTGELFF,TGCGCCAGCAGCCTACCCACAGCGAACACCGGGGAGCTGTTTTTT
11,.,TRBJ2-1,.,TRBV5-4,CASSFMAEQFF,TGTGCCAGCAGCTTTATGGCGGAGCAGTTCTTC
16,.,TRBJ2-1,.,TRBV12-5,CASQGGARSSYNEQFF,TGTGCTAGCCAAGGAGGGGCGCGAAGCTCCTACAATGAGCAGTTCTTC
19,.,TRBJ1-6,.,TRBV7-9,CASSQLWGTGTNYNSPLHF,TGTGCCAGCAGCCAACTGTGGGGCACCGGGACAAACTATAATTCACCCCTCCACTTT
15,.,TRBJ1-1,.,TRBV3-1/TRBV3-2,CASSPQSGGAFEAFF,TGTGCCAGCAGCCCCCAAAGTGGGGGAGCTTTCGAAGCTTTCTTT
15,.,TRBJ2-2,TRBD2,TRBV2,CASSGGRTSDGELFF,TGTGCCAGCAGTGGGGGCAGGACTAGCGACGGGGAGCTGTTTTTT
14,.,TRBJ2-7,.,TRBV4-2,CASSPLHSYYEQYF,TGTGCCAGCAGCCCTCTCCATTCCTACTACGAGCAGTACTTC
16,.,TRBJ1-2,.,TRBV6-5,CASSYSIRLANYGYTF,TGTGCCAGCAGTTACTCGATCAGGCTAGCTAACTATGGCTACACCTTC
15,.,TRBJ1-5,.,TRBV15,CATSLYGGDNQPQHF,TGTGCCACCAGCCTTTATGGGGGAGACAATCAGCCCCAGCATTTT
15,.,TRBJ2-3,TRBD2,TRBV6-5,CASSLAGDNTDTQYF,TGTGCCAGCAGCTTAGCGGGAGATAACACAGATACGCAGTATTTT
13,.,TRBJ1-4,.,TRBV4-2,CASSLPSFEKLFF,TGTGCCAGCAGCCTACCCTCGTTCGAAAAACTGTTTTTT
14,once,TRBJ1-1,.,TRBV2,CASRGLWEQGRTFF,TGTGCCAGCAGGGGGCTATGGGAACAGGGCCGAACTTTCTTT
12,.,TRBJ2-4,.,TRBV2,CASSAGKNIQYF,TGTGCCAGCAGTGCTGGCAAAAACATTCAGTACTTC
15,.,TRBJ1-3,.,TRBV18,CASSPDFYSGNTIYF,TGTGCCAGCTCACCGGATTTCTACTCTGGAAACACCATATATTTT
15,.,TRBJ1-2,.,TRBV13,CASSFRRDGNYGYTF,TGTGCCAGCAGCTTCCGAAGGGACGGAAACTATGGCTACACCTTC
14,.,TRBJ1-2,TRBD1,TRBV7-9,CASSAGQGIYGYTF,TGTGCCAGCAGCGCCGGACAGGGCATCTATGGCTACACCTTC
13,.,TRBJ2-1,.,TRBV3-1/TRBV3-2,CASSQTVYNEQFF,TGTGCCAGCAGCCAAACTGTCTACAATGAGCAGTTCTTC
14,.,TRBJ1-6,TRBD1,TRBV7-3,CASSLDRGNSPLHF,TGTGCCAGCAGCTTGGACAGGGGTAATTCACCCCTCCACTTT
14,.,TRBJ2-7,TRBD2,TRBV10-1,CASSPTSGSDEQYF,TGCGCCAGCAGTCCGACTAGCGGGAGCGACGAGCAGTACTTC
16,.,TRBJ1-1,.,TRBV6-4,CASGGDRPSADTEAFF,TGTGCCAGCGGGGGTGACAGGCCCTCTGCTGACACTGAAGCTTTCTTT
15,once,TRBJ1-5,.,TRBV19,CASSIAAWGERPQHF,TGTGCCAGTAGTATCGCCGCTTGGGGTGAGCGGCCCCAGCATTTT
14,.,TRBJ2-1,.,TRBV11-3,CASSLADVENEQFF,TGTGCCAGCAGCTTGGCGGACGTCGAAAATGAGCAGTTCTTC
16,.,TRBJ1-2,TRBD1,TRBV6-2/TRBV6-3,CASSLPTFTGDYGYTF,TGTGCCAGCAGTCTACCGACTTTTACAGGGGACTATGGCTACACCTTC
16,.,TRBJ1-4,.,TRBV7-2,CASSSLKAGVGEKLFF,TGTGCCAGCAGCTCACTTAAAGCAGGGGTAGGGGAAAAACTGTTTTTT
14,.,TRBJ2-7,.,TRBV2,CASNPPNSGYEQYF,TGTGCCAGCAACCCCCCCAACAGCGGATACGAGCAGTACTTC
14,.,TRBJ1-3,.,TRBV15,CATSWGGSGNTIYF,TGTGCCACCAGTTGGGGGGGCTCTGGAAACACCATATATTTT
14,.,TRBJ1-2,.,TRBV27,CASRPLGGDYGYTF,TGTGCCAGCCGCCCCCTAGGGGGGGACTATGGCTACACCTTC
17,.,TRBJ2-1,TRBD2,TRBV19,CASSIGQIAGSYNEQFF,TGTGCCAGTAGTATAGGACAAATAGCGGGATCCTACAATGAGCAGTTCTTC
13,.,TRBJ1-1,.,TRBV5-8,CASSFRVDTEAFF,TGTGCCAGCAGCTTCAGGGTGGACACTGAAGCTTTCTTT
18,.,TRBJ2-5,TRBD2,TRBV15,CATSRDTGLAGRQETQYF,TGTGCCACCAGCAGAGATACAGGGCTAGCGGGGCGCCAAGAGACCCAGTACTTC
17,.,TRBJ1-2,.,TRBV7-9,CASSLAHGGTFNYGYTF,TGTGCCAGCAGCTTAGCCCACGGAGGGACATTTAACTATGGCTACACCTTC
13,once,TRBJ1-4,.,TRBV4-1,CASSQFFREKLFF,TGCGCCAGCAGCCAATTTTTCAGGGAAAAACTGTTTTTT
15,.,TRBJ1-4,.,TRBV5-4,CASTRGGGTNEKLFF,TGTGCCAGCACCCGAGGGGGGGGGACTAATGAAAAACTGTTTTTT
14,.,TRBJ1-4,.,TRBV30,CAWSVGGANEKLFF,TGTGCCTGGAGTGTCGGCGGGGCTAATGAAAAACTGTTTTTT
14,.,TRBJ1-1,.,TRBV5-1,CASSLFGQFTEAFF,TGCGCCAGCAGCTTGTTCGGACAGTTCACTGAAGCTTTCTTT
15,.,TRBJ2-1,TRBD2,TRBV29-1,CSVATSASSYNEQFF,TGCAGCGTCGCAACTAGCGCGAGCTCCTACAATGAGCAGTTCTTC
17,.,TRBJ2-5,TRBD2,TRBV4-1,CASSQVRRGRAGETQYF,TGCGCCAGCAGCCAAGTTAGGCGCGGGAGGGCCGGGGAGACCCAGTACTTC